Listed below are T cell receptor beta chains from one sample, sequenced in a study of regulatory T cells in long-lasting Graves disease. Using its own MiXCR run on the multiplex PCR reads, TCRdb lists one record per CDR3 protein. This table has about 430,000 distinct CDR3 sequences, about 21% appearing once. The source material was peripheral blood mononuclear cells (PBMCs), sampled when the disease was refractory, from a patient treated with antithyroid drugs. The receptor set was obtained from a female donor with Graves disease. The CDR3 runs from the conserved cysteine through the conserved F or W. Expanded clones get a size class; other rows say once, few or many, or leave the size out.

V	J	size	CDR3
TRBV20-1	TRBJ2-7	many	CSARYTGEGVYEQYF
TRBV25-1	TRBJ1-5	few	CASSGGTFGNQPQHF
TRBV5-4	TRBJ2-2	-	CASSPGGSPRDTGELFF
TRBV19	TRBJ2-2	-	CASSIVAIYTGELFF
TRBV7-3	TRBJ2-2	-	CASSSRDRTGELFF
TRBV20-1	TRBJ2-5	-	CSASSSGRPKETQYF
TRBV29-1	TRBJ2-5	many	CSVLGSGRISEGQETQYF
TRBV12-3/TRBV12-4	TRBJ1-6	many	CASITGDSYNSPLHF
TRBV20-1	TRBJ2-1	-	CSAKQGSSYNEQFF
TRBV12-3/TRBV12-4	TRBJ2-7	-	CASRPSGSYEQYF
TRBV28	TRBJ2-6	-	CASTRGDSRSGANVLTF
TRBV6-4	TRBJ2-2	-	CASSPGTSKTGELFF
TRBV28	TRBJ2-5	-	CASSLGTDQKTQYF
TRBV5-4	TRBJ2-1	-	CASSLKLALAGYNEQFF
TRBV28	TRBJ2-2	many	CASSTDRRTGELFF
TRBV29-1	TRBJ2-5	many	CSVLQGEETQYF
TRBV27	TRBJ1-1	few	CASRPTGGREAFF
TRBV7-3	TRBJ2-5	many	CASSLTGGLGEQETQYF
TRBV5-1	TRBJ1-1	few	CASSLEGMATEAFF
TRBV27	TRBJ1-5	-	CASSLTGGGNQPQHF
TRBV28	TRBJ2-2	-	CASSLIGGMGTGGLFF
TRBV27	TRBJ2-7	many	CASSFGRELYEQYF
TRBV28	TRBJ2-7	many	CASTPGGPPYEQYF
TRBV12-3/TRBV12-4	TRBJ1-2	-	CASRLQGYGYTF
TRBV28	TRBJ1-4	many	CASSLFQGESEKLFF
TRBV10-3	TRBJ2-5	many	CAISRDRGQETQYF
TRBV3-1	TRBJ2-2	-	CASSPLRRDKREYGGELFF
TRBV5-1	TRBJ1-5	-	CASSLGVGSGQPQHF
TRBV10-3	TRBJ2-1	-	CAISVTSDNYNEQFF
TRBV2	TRBJ1-4	many	CASAGTENEKLFF
TRBV13	TRBJ2-5	-	CASSLAQRELQETQYF
TRBV18	TRBJ2-3	-	CASSQTGTDTQYF
TRBV28	TRBJ2-5	many	CASSSADFDDGETQYF
TRBV18	TRBJ1-1	many	CASSKQGVNTEAFF
TRBV2	TRBJ2-1	-	CASSADYSSYNEQFF
TRBV20-1	TRBJ2-4	many	CSASDFLAKNIQYF
TRBV27	TRBJ2-2	many	CASSPPPHTGELFF
TRBV4-1	TRBJ1-6	few	CASRASWADNSPLHF
TRBV12-3/TRBV12-4	TRBJ2-2	-	CASSQNHARTGNTGELFF
TRBV3-1	TRBJ2-7	many	CASSRFGYEQYF
TRBV9	TRBJ2-2	few	CASSAVADYPTGELFF
TRBV2	TRBJ2-1	-	CASSEASGRGNEQFF
TRBV20-1	TRBJ2-2	-	CSARPTGTGGNTGELFF
TRBV28	TRBJ2-5	many	CASSHGGGGTKETQYF
TRBV28	TRBJ1-5	many	CASSFVSTDNQPQHF
TRBV10-2	TRBJ1-1	many	CASSESDRGEAFF
TRBV28	TRBJ2-1	few	CASSGTESSYNEQFF